This record looks at one T cell receptor (beta chain) sequence and its context. The same CDR3 arises from other DNA sequences in this sample as well. The data stem from a study of shared clonotypes between healthy human individuals. Germline assignment: CDR1 SGHNT and CDR2 YYREEE (reference sequence). This CDR3 contains 15 residues. Trimming removed 0 bases from V and 5 bases from J, with 14 bases in between. Repertoires were generated with immunoSEQ multiplex PCR, while TCRdb's copy carries only in-frame clones and drops some. The sample yields hundreds of thousands of clones, roughly 70% seen once. The V gene is TRBV5-4, the J gene TRBJ2-5; D assignment may be TRBD1 or TRBD2 (5 bases each). The TCR was taken from a woman between 25 and 40 years old in good health. Material: memory CD4+ T cells sorted from blood. Subset described: CD45RA-negative fraction. CDR3 sequence reads: CASSLGAGTGETQYF. The CDR3 nucleotides are TGTGCCAGCAGCTTGGGTGCCGGGACGGGTGAGACCCAGTACTTC.